The sequence of this TCR beta chain was determined in a study of blood T cells in healthy people across ages. The study's findings and limits: Roughly linear age-related decline in beta diversity appeared, significant by age 40.

The germline V gene has CDR1 SGHTA and CDR2 FQGNSA. The CDR3 covers 12 residues. A single count supports this clonotype. Its antigen is currently unknown. Together with a sample-barcoded 5' primer, a J-beta primer mix was included in a second PCR lasting about 6 to 11 cycles. A template-switch adaptor with 12 random nucleotides tagged each cDNA molecule. TCRdb processed the 5' RACE reads anew with MiXCR; each CDR3 protein has one entry. The sample carries 380,000 or so distinct CDR3 sequences, 52% recorded once. The V gene is TRBV7-2, the J gene TRBJ2-4; D is undetermined. The J call may be in error: the DNA end matches TRBJ2-7 better. The sample consisted of blood. The receptor comes from a man in his 60s in good health. CDR3 sequence: CASRSSSHEQYF. Here the CDR3 DNA reads TGTGCCAGCAGGTCTTCGAGCCACGAGCAGTACTTC.